The next 32 T cell receptor beta chains were all read from a single sample in a study of naive and memory T cell subsets. Findings and limits, study-wide: Naive repertoires, especially CD8, held a few larger clonotypes, possibly memory cells re-expressing CD45RA.

Two oligonucleotides, mixed equimolar, formed the beta constant-region primer covering TRBC1 and TRBC2. Four rounds of PCR amplified the ligated cDNA using nested alpha and beta constant-region primers plus SP2. TCRdb re-called the UMI-ligation and nested PCR reads with MiXCR, one entry per CDR3 protein. The sample contains under 150,000 distinct CDR3 sequences, more than 15% of which appear only once. Antigen specificity for these receptors is unknown. The material sequenced was naive CD8+ T cells from blood. Every receptor here comes from a human donor in good health.

V and J are TRBV27 and TRBJ2-7, with unresolved D. The germline gives CDR1 MNHEY, CDR2 SMNVEV (reference sequence). The CDR3 runs 14 residues. Trimming took 0 bases from V and 2 from J, leaving 8 bases between them. The CDR3 sequence: CASSLSGLTYEQYF. The CDR3 nucleotides read TGTGCCAGCAGTTTATCGGGCCTCACCTACGAGCAGTACTTC.

V usage is TRBV10-3 and J usage is TRBJ2-7; weak D call: TRBD2 (6 bases). There are 15 residues in the CDR3. Germline CDR1 reads ENHRY; CDR2 reads SYGVKD. V was trimmed by 6 bases and J by 1 base, leaving 16 bases between them. The CDR3 nucleotides read TGTGCCATCAGGACGACTAGTTCGGTGTCCTACGAGCAGTACTTC. Protein sequence: CAIRTTSSVSYEQYF.

J is TRBJ2-7 and V is TRBV29-1, with 10 positions matching TRBD2. Germline CDR1 SQVTM, CDR2 ANQGSEA. Unmatched junction bases numbered 2, after V lost 4 bases and J lost 2 bases. This CDR3 comprises 13 residues. CDR3 sequence reads: CSVVLAGTYEQYF. For the CDR3, the DNA is TGCAGCGTTGTACTAGCGGGAACCTACGAGCAGTACTTC.

This clonotype was detected only a few times. J is TRBJ2-3 and V is TRBV11-2, with 10 bases fitting TRBD2. V gave up 0 bases and J gave up 2 bases; unmatched junction bases: 8. Germline loops: CDR1 SGHAT, CDR2 FQNNGV. The CDR3 covers 18 residues. In DNA, the CDR3 is TGTGCCAGCAGCTTAGATCGTCTAGCGGGAGTATTCACAGATACGCAGTATTTT. Translation gives CASSLDRLAGVFTDTQYF.

V usage is TRBV4-3 and J usage is TRBJ2-7; D may be TRBD2 (6 bases). The CDR3 consists of 15 residues. Trimming left V 0 bases short and J 0 bases short, with 9 bases between. Germline CDR1 LGHNA, CDR2 YSLEER. This chain's CDR3 is CASSQEPTSSYEQYF. The CDR3 coding sequence is TGCGCCAGCAGCCAAGAACCGACTAGCTCCTACGAGCAGTACTTC.

This clonotype was recorded a few times. This chain links TRBV12-3 or TRBV12-4 with TRBJ2-1, with D maybe TRBD2 (6 bases). The CDR3 totals 16 residues. V lost 6 bases to trimming and J lost 5 bases, with 20 bases between them. CDR3 sequence reads: CASSLRDFVVDNEQFF. The CDR3 DNA is TGTGCCAGCAGCCTCCGGGACTTCGTTGTGGACAATGAGCAGTTCTTC.

This chain uses TRBV6-2 or TRBV6-3 with TRBJ1-2, with 10 bases that match TRBD1. Losses at the gene ends were 5 bases for V and 5 bases for J; bases not matched to a gene: 8. The CDR3 runs 15 residues. Germline lookup yields CDR1 MNHEY and CDR2 SVGEGT. The CDR3 loop reads CASSLPGQGEYGYTF. Written as DNA, the CDR3 is TGTGCCAGCAGTCTTCCCGGACAGGGGGAATATGGCTACACCTTC.

The chain couples TRBV12-3 or TRBV12-4 to TRBJ2-3, with D hard to call. This CDR3 contains 16 residues. Trimming removed 3 bases at V and 11 bases at J, with 24 bases between. CDR3 loop: CASSFVGIWEKHGQYF. CDR3 DNA sequence: TGTGCCAGCAGTTTTGTTGGGATTTGGGAAAAACATGGGCAGTATTTT.

This clonotype was seen a handful of times. The V and J genes are TRBV6-2 or TRBV6-3 and TRBJ2-1, with 9 positions matching TRBD1. The CDR3 is made up of 15 amino acids. Germline trimming cut 4 bases from V and 7 bases from J; bases unmatched to any gene: 8. CDR1 and CDR2 (germline): MNHEY, SVGEGT. The CDR3 region is CASSLAQGALNEQFF. CDR3 in DNA: TGTGCCAGCAGTTTGGCACAGGGGGCTTTGAATGAGCAGTTCTTC.

The chain has TRBV5-1 and TRBJ2-4; D remains ambiguous. CDR3 length equals 13 residues. Germline lookup yields CDR1 SGHRS and CDR2 YFSETQ. V was trimmed by 6 bases and J by 8 bases, leaving 15 bases between them. DNA for the CDR3: TGCGCCAGCAACTCGAACAGTAGAGACATTCAGTACTTC. Protein sequence: CASNSNSRDIQYF.

Only a few counts were recorded for this clonotype. V and J are TRBV2 and TRBJ2-5; D uncertain. The V gene lost 3 bases and the J gene lost 2 bases, with 13 bases spanning the gap. The CDR3 is 15 residues long. In germline, CDR1 is SNHLY, CDR2 FYNNEI. CDR3 region: CASSDGVEPQETQYF. CDR3 coding DNA: TGTGCCAGCAGTGACGGAGTGGAGCCTCAAGAGACCCAGTACTTC.

This chain joins TRBV29-1 and TRBJ2-3; TRBD1 matches at 11 bases. The V and J ends lost 2 bases and 5 bases, in that order; junction bases with no gene match: 12. Germline loops: CDR1 SQVTM, CDR2 ANQGSEA. The CDR3 is 17 amino acids. CDR3 nucleotide sequence: TGCAGCGTTGAATTCGTGGGACAGGGGGTGGTTGTAGATACGCAGTATTTT. Amino acid sequence: CSVEFVGQGVVVDTQYF.

The sample holds a few counts of this clonotype. The V call is TRBV28, the J call TRBJ2-3; D gene ambiguous. The germline V gene has CDR1 MDHEN and CDR2 SYDVKM. V gave up 2 bases and J gave up 2 bases, with 8 bases separating them. This CDR3 has 14 residues. The CDR3 reads CASSLTTPTDTQYF. CDR3 bases: TGTGCCAGCAGTTTAACCACTCCCACAGATACGCAGTATTTT.

This clonotype was picked up a small number of times. The V and J genes are TRBV30 and TRBJ1-2; 12 bases agree with TRBD1. V gave up 3 bases and J gave up 7 bases; unmatched junction bases: 9. The CDR3 contains 15 residues. Per the germline V gene, CDR1 is GTSNPN and CDR2 is SVGIG (reference sequence). The CDR3 nucleotides read TGTGCCTGGAGCGCGGGACAGGGGGCAATTGTTGGCTACACCTTC. This gives the protein CAWSAGQGAIVGYTF. Full variable domain (remainder filled in from reference TRBV30 and TRBJ1-2): SQTIHQWPATLVQPVGSPLSLECTVEGTSNPNLYWYRQAAGRGLQLLFYSVGIGQISSEVPQNLSASRPQDRQFILSSKKLLLSDSGFYLCAWSAGQGAIVGYTFGSGTRLTVV.

The chain links TRBV6-7 to TRBJ1-6; 10 nucleotides align to TRBD1. TRBV6-7 is identified as an open reading frame with a role that is uncertain. The V gene end was trimmed by 7 bases and the J gene end by 10 bases; junction bases not matched to a gene: 7. The CDR3 is made up of 14 amino acids. CDR3 amino acids: CASIMGQGLSPLHF. The CDR3 coding sequence is TGTGCCAGCATCATGGGACAGGGGCTCTCACCCCTCCACTTT.

The CDR3: CASGMTSGEYNEQFF. DNA for the CDR3: TGTGCTAGTGGCATGACTAGCGGGGAATACAATGAGCAGTTCTTC. V gene TRBV12-5 combines with J gene TRBJ2-1, with TRBD2 matching 11 bases. V shed 6 bases and J 4 bases; nucleotides not matched to a gene: 5. The CDR3 extends over 15 amino acids. Germline lookup yields CDR1 LGHNT and CDR2 FRNRAP.

The J gene is TRBJ1-6, the V gene TRBV2; D is ambiguous. Germline CDR1 SNHLY, CDR2 FYNNEI. The CDR3 runs 10 residues. V lost 6 bases and J 18 bases, leaving 12 bases between the germline ends. The CDR3 DNA is TGTGCCAGCAGAGGTGATGTTCCCCACTTT. It codes for CASRGDVPHF.

This clonotype was detected only a few times. V gene TRBV4-3 combines with J gene TRBJ1-4; 10 bases match TRBD1. CDR1 LGHNA and CDR2 YSLEER come from the germline V gene. The CDR3 has 15 residues. Germline trimming cut 3 bases from V and 8 bases from J; bases unmatched to any gene: 6. CDR3 protein: CASSQTGGLMEKLFF. In nucleotides, the CDR3 is TGCGCCAGCAGCCAGACAGGGGGCTTAATGGAAAAACTGTTTTTT.

The rearrangement links TRBV11-2 to TRBJ2-1; D perhaps matches TRBD2 (6 bases). CDR3 size: 15 residues. In germline, CDR1 is SGHAT, CDR2 FQNNGV. Trimming shortened V by 5 bases and J by 8 bases, and 19 bases separated the two germline ends. The CDR3 reads CASSLNDGRFDEQFF. Here the CDR3 DNA reads TGTGCCAGCAGCCTTAACGACGGGAGATTCGATGAGCAGTTCTTC.

DNA of the CDR3: TGTGCCAGCAGTTACTCGGGGGGAACCGGCTACGAGCAGTACTTC. It yields the protein CASSYSGGTGYEQYF. The rearrangement joins TRBV6-5 to TRBJ2-7; weak D call: TRBD2 (6 bases). CDR1 MNHEY and CDR2 SVGAGI come from the germline V gene. V lost 0 bases and J 3 bases, leaving 12 bases between the germline ends. The CDR3 is 15 amino acids.

This chain joins TRBV9 and TRBJ2-1; D remains unclear. V dropped 0 bases and J dropped 8 bases, with 9 bases sitting between them. The CDR3 runs 13 residues. Germline lookup yields CDR1 SGDLS and CDR2 YYNGEE. The CDR3 DNA sequence: TGTGCCAGCAGCGTAGGCGGTCGGGATGAGCAGTTCTTC. Translating it yields CASSVGGRDEQFF.

The table lists this clonotype with a few counts. The rearrangement joins TRBV20-1 to TRBJ2-7; 10 bases are shared with TRBD1. V lost 6 bases, J lost 2 bases, and 7 bases stayed unmatched. CDR1 is DFQATT and CDR2 is SNEGSKA in the germline V gene (reference sequence). The CDR3 is made up of 14 amino acids. The CDR3 here is CSADTGTGAYEQYF. The CDR3 DNA reads as TGCAGTGCAGATACCGGGACAGGGGCCTACGAGCAGTACTTC.

CDR3 sequence (DNA): TGTGCCAGCAGTTTATTCCCGCGGGACATCAATCAGCCCCAGCATTTT. It yields the protein CASSLFPRDINQPQHF. The gene calls are TRBV28 and TRBJ1-5; TRBD1 is a possible D gene (6 bases). With 1 base removed from V and 3 bases from J, the gap between germline ends came to 13 bases. The CDR3 contains 16 residues. Germline V CDR1 and CDR2: MDHEN, SYDVKM.

The gene calls are TRBV4-3 and TRBJ2-3; 7 bases are a match to TRBD1. The CDR3 is made up of 19 amino acids. Germline V gives CDR1 LGHNA, CDR2 YSLEER. The V and J ends lost 0 bases and 2 bases, in that order; junction bases with no gene match: 14. CDR3 nucleotides: TGCGCCAGCAGCCAAGATGGATCAGTTACAGGGGTCACCACAGATACGCAGTATTTT. This codes for CASSQDGSVTGVTTDTQYF.

This clonotype was seen a handful of times. The chain has TRBV3-1 and TRBJ1-4; 7 nucleotides align to TRBD1. J lost 8 bases, V lost 4 bases, and 7 bases had no gene match. This CDR3 is built from 14 residues. Germline V lookup: CDR1 LGHDT, CDR2 YNNKEL (reference sequence). The CDR3 DNA sequence: TGTGCCAGCAGCCCAGGGGGGGGCTTGGAAAAACTGTTTTTT. This gives the protein CASSPGGGLEKLFF.

CDR3 nucleotide sequence: TGTGCCAGCAGCTCCGCCGGTCTGGGGGCCTACGAGCAGTACTTC. Its translation is CASSSAGLGAYEQYF. This rearrangement joins TRBV11-2 to TRBJ2-7; the D gene could be TRBD1 or TRBD2 (5 bases each). Germline loops: CDR1 SGHAT, CDR2 FQNNGV. The CDR3 sequence is 15 residues long. Between the trimmed V and J ends, which lost 4 bases and 2 bases, there was a span of 15 bases.

This chain uses TRBV23-1 with TRBJ2-1; D ambiguous. TRBV23-1 is recorded as an ORF, its role being uncertain. The CDR3 extends over 18 amino acids. Trimming left V 3 bases short and J 0 bases short, with 18 bases between. CDR3 protein: CASSHVVGPPISYNEQFF. CDR3 DNA sequence: TGCGCCAGCAGTCATGTAGTGGGTCCACCAATCTCCTACAATGAGCAGTTCTTC.

The DNA of the CDR3 is TGCAGTGCTAGAGATGAGGAAGGACTAGCGGAGACCCAGTACTTC. Its translation: CSARDEEGLAETQYF. V and J are TRBV20-1 and TRBJ2-5, with 9 positions matching TRBD2. Unmatched junction bases numbered 7, after V lost 0 bases and J lost 5 bases. The CDR3 sequence is 15 residues long. Per germline, CDR1 DFQATT and CDR2 SNEGSKA (reference sequence).

This clonotype appeared a few times. This chain links TRBV27 with TRBJ1-1; TRBD1 aligns across 8 bases. Per the germline V gene, CDR1 is MNHEY and CDR2 is SMNVEV (reference sequence). J lost 6 bases, V lost 10 bases, and 10 bases had no gene match. This CDR3 comprises 13 residues. The DNA of the CDR3 is TGTGCCACGGCAACAGGGGGTGGACCTGAAGCTTTCTTT. As protein: CATATGGGPEAFF.

V gene TRBV7-6 combines with J gene TRBJ2-2, with 7 nucleotides matching TRBD1. The CDR3 runs to 17 residues. The trim removed 4 bases at V and 0 bases at J, leaving 8 bases unmatched. The germline V gene has CDR1 SGHVS and CDR2 FNYEAQ. This chain's CDR3 is CASSSRPQGANTGELFF. DNA of the CDR3: TGTGCCAGCAGCTCCCGCCCGCAGGGGGCGAACACCGGGGAGCTGTTTTTT.

The chain is built from TRBV27 and TRBJ1-3, with 7 positions matching TRBD1. CDR1 MNHEY and CDR2 SMNVEV come from the germline V gene (reference sequence). CDR3 size: 14 residues. V lost 4 bases and J lost 3; bases outside the gene matches: 3. The DNA of the CDR3 is TGTGCCAGCAGTTATTCAGGGGGTGGAAACACCATATATTTT. It yields the protein CASSYSGGGNTIYF.

The V and J genes are TRBV6-5 and TRBJ1-1; D uncertain. Germline V gives CDR1 MNHEY, CDR2 SVGAGI. With 4 bases removed from V and 2 bases from J, the gap between germline ends came to 8 bases. The CDR3 has 13 residues. CDR3 amino acids: CASSSLTNTEAFF. CDR3 DNA: TGTGCCAGCAGTTCGCTTACTAACACTGAAGCTTTCTTT.